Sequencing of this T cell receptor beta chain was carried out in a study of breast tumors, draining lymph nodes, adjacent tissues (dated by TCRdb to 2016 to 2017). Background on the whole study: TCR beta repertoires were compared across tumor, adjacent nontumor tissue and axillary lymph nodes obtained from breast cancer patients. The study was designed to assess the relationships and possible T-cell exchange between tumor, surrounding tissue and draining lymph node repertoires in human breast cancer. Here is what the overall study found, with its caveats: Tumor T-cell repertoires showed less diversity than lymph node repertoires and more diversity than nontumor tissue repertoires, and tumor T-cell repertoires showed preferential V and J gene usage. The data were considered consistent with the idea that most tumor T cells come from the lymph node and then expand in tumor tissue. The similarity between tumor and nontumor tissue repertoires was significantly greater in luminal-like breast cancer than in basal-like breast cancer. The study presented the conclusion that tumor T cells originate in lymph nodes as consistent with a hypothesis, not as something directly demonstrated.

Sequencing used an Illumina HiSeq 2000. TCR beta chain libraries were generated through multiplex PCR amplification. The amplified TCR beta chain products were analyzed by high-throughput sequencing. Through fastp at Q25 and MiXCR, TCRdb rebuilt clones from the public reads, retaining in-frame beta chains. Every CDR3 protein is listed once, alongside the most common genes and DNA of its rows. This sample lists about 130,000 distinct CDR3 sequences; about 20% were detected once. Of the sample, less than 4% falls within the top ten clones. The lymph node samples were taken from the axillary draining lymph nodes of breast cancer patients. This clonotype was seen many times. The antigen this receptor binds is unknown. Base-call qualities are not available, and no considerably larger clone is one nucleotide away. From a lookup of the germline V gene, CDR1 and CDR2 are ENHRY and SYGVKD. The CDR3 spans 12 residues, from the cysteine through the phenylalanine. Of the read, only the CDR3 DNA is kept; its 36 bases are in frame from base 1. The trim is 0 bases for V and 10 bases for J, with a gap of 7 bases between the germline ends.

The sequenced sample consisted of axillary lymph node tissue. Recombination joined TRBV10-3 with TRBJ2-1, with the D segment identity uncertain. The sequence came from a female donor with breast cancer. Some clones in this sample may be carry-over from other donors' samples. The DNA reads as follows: TGTGCCATCAGTGAGTCGAGCGAGGAGCAGTTCTTC. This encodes CAISESSEEQFF.